The clone carrying this TCR beta chain was observed many times. This entry belongs to a study of T-cell memory formation after mild COVID-19. TCRdb reanalysed the 5' RACE reads using MiXCR and keeps one entry per CDR3 protein. The table lists 300,000 to 400,000 distinct CDR3 sequences, over 10% of them singletons. Trimming cost V 4 bases and J 6 bases, with 11 bases left between them. The CDR3 is 13 amino acids. Germline lookup yields CDR1 SGHTA and CDR2 FQGNSA. J is TRBJ2-3 and V is TRBV7-2, with unresolved D. Sequencing was performed on PBMCs or a T cell subset sorted from them (not recorded which). This receptor was obtained from a young man who had mild COVID-19 (a few samples of this study predate the infection). Cell type and time point are not known. The CDR3 DNA sequence: TGTGCCAGCAGCTCTGGACCTACGGATACGCAGTATTTT. Translating gives CASSSGPTDTQYF.